The sequence of this TCR beta chain was determined in a study of T cells in tumors after PD-1 blockade. Study in general: Patients received pembrolizumab 200 mg every 3 weeks or cemiplimab 350 mg every 2 weeks. Blood samples averaged around 110,000 templates (range about 24,679-260,000) and more than 35,000 unique clonotypes.

Measured with immunoSEQ multiplex PCR; TCRdb has only the in-frame clones, and not every one. The table includes 55,000 to 65,000 clones, around three quarters detected once. This CDR3 comprises 16 residues. Germline loops: CDR1 SGHDT, CDR2 YYEEEE. The V and J ends lost 0 bases and 6 bases, in that order; junction bases with no gene match: 5. The clonotype comes from a human donor with basal cell carcinoma. V and J are TRBV5-6 and TRBJ2-1; TRBD2 matches 11 bases. Sequencing was performed on PBMCs, taken before anti-PD-1 treatment. The CDR3, as DNA: TGTGCCAGCAGCTTGGGTGGTAGCGGGGGGGCCAATGAGCAGTTCTTC. Amino acid sequence: CASSLGGSGGANEQFF.